This T cell receptor beta chain was recorded in a study of blood T cell repertoires in COVID-19. Germline CDR1 SNHLY, CDR2 FYNNEI. V shed 8 bases, J shed 6 bases, and the junction held 12 bases outside the gene matches. The CDR3 runs to 15 residues. Sequencing was performed with immunoSEQ multiplex PCR; in TCRdb, only in-frame clones are kept and a portion is missing. The profile shows about 240,000 clones, almost 85% of them singletons. Source material: peripheral blood. The receptor was isolated from a man between 50 and 59 years old with acute or convalescent COVID-19. This chain connects TRBV2 to TRBJ1-2; 10 bases line up with TRBD1. This CDR3 is CASSGQGGLPHGYTF. The CDR3 region has the DNA TGTGCCAGCTCTGGACAGGGGGGCCTTCCCCATGGCTACACCTTC.